This note documents a single T cell receptor beta chain sequence. Its antigen is still unknown. No much larger clonotype is one base removed from it; base qualities were not supplied. TCRbeta CDR3 regions were amplified from genomic DNA using the immunoSEQ Assay, a bias-controlled multiplex PCR. As for the authors' bioinformatics: The number of nucleated cells in each sample was estimated by amplification of reference gene primers within the assay. To quantify the absolute abundance of each unique TCRbeta CDR3 rearrangement, sequence reads were collapsed and filtered. Productive Simpson clonality was computed per sample as the square root of Simpson's diversity index over productive rearrangements. TCRdb took over this immuneACCESS table, retaining in-frame rearrangements with V and J assigned. Such tables are incomplete; in checked studies, under half of the missing clones stem from an unresolved V gene, and the remainder is unexplained. The DNA was the basis for D and trimming; V, J and clone size are from that table. The sample data list tens of thousands of clones, and more than 75% of these were observed just once. Approximately 15% of the sample comes from the top ten.

Reading the germline V gene gives CDR1 KGHSH and CDR2 LQKENI. The CDR3 measures 13 amino acids from cysteine to phenylalanine. CDR3 DNA only is kept here, 39 bases in frame from base 1. V sheds 5 bases and J sheds 5 bases, leaving 9 bases between their ends. This record comes from a study of blood T cell repertoires in COVID-19 (dated by TCRdb to the early 2020s). Regarding the study in general: Collaborator samples came from the United States, Italy and Spain and covered acute and convalescent phases of COVID-19. The material from the prospective study consisted of cDNA or gDNA derived from T cells, B-cell-depleted T cells, or PBMCs. Subjects who had been exposed to COVID-19, were actively infected with it, or had recovered from it provided the deeply sampled blood TCRbeta repertoires that made up the dataset. The repertoires were released in a freely available public database intended as a resource for research on the immune response to SARS-CoV-2. The samples were drawn from the first 160 participants of the ongoing ImmuneRACE study and from 950 to 1,500 subjects provided by 6 global collaborators. Nearly every sample came with metadata listing a de-identified subject ID, COVID-19 status, age in years and sex. Where HLA class I and class II types were available, the types were taken from metadata supplied by the sample provider, not from assay-based typing.

In Seattle, one collaborating source enrolled patients while the infection was active and tracked those patients longitudinally over the course of disease. The collaborating institutions used their own protocols to collect whole blood in K2EDTA tubes. Collaborator samples were shipped for TCRbeta analysis as frozen whole blood, isolated PBMCs, or DNA extracted from either sample type. Summary of the overall study and its limitations: How much clinical and demographic metadata was included differed by source and by participant, and the metadata was provided uncurated.

The sequence came from a man aged 35 to 55 with COVID-19, enrolled during active disease. The sequence joins TRBV18 to TRBJ2-2; matching of 5 bases hints at TRBD2 as the D gene. Sequenced: peripheral blood. The CDR3 reads CASSSSGTGELFF. The DNA sequence follows: TGTGCCAGCTCATCCTCGGGGACCGGGGAGCTGTTTTTT. The entire variable domain, with the stretches around the CDR3 drawn from the reference TRBV18 and TRBJ2-2 proteins, is NAGVMQNPRHLVRRRGQEARLRCSPMKGHSHVYWYRQLPEEGLKFMVYLQKENIIDESGMPKERFSAEFPKEGPSILRIQQVVRGDSAAYFCASSSSGTGELFFGEGSRLTVL.